A few counts support the clone carrying this T cell receptor (beta chain). As yet, its antigen is unknown. These data originate in a study of molecular identifiers for immune sequencing clone quantification. Study conclusions and caveats: Highly expanded clones may be undercounted when identical TCR molecules share barcodes.

The trim removed 6 bases at V and 4 bases at J, leaving 15 bases unmatched. The CDR3 spans 15 residues. Germline V lookup: CDR1 DFQATT, CDR2 SNEGSKA (reference sequence). TCRdb re-analysed the PCR reads in MiXCR, keeping a single row per CDR3 protein. Found here are hundreds of thousands of distinct CDR3 sequences, around 25% of them singletons; the top ten hold about 0.8%. Input material: naive CD8+ T cells from blood, with Jurkat cell RNA spiked in. Subset specified: FACS-sorted CD8+CD4-CCR7+CD45RA+ naive T cells. The receptor was isolated from a human donor in good health. Some libraries in this study had Jurkat cell RNA spiked in. This sequence joins TRBV20-1 and TRBJ2-7, with TRBD2 matching over 7 bases. The CDR3 sequence: CSARSLGEGPYEQYF. In DNA form, the CDR3 reads TGCAGTGCGCGGTCGCTCGGGGAGGGCCCGTACGAGCAGTACTTC.